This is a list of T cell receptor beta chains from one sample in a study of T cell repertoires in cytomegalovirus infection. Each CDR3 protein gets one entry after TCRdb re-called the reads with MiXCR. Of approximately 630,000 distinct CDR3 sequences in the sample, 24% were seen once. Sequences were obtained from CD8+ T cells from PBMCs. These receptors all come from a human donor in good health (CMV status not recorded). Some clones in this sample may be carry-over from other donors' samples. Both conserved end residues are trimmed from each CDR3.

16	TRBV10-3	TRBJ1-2	AISETGTGMVANYGYT
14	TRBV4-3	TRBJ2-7	ASSQDLAGSSYEQY
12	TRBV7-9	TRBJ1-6	ASSLKQWRAPLH
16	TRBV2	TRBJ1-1	ASSELTSRHLKNTEAF
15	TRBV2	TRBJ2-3	ASGRPSGGAGTDTQY
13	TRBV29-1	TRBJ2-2	SASAAFENTGELF
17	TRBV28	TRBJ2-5	ASSYRPKLAGVYLETQY
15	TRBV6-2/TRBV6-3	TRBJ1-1	ASSYFGCSEKNTEAF
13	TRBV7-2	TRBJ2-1	ASTLGGGLNNEQF
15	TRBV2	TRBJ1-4	ASSEGTELATNEKLF
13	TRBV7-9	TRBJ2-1	ASSFSESSYNEQF
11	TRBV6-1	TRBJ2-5	ASTPTDQETQY
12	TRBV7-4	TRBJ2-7	ASSADRVSYEQY
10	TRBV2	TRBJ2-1	ASNFLEGEQF
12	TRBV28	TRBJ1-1	ASSYMATNTEAF
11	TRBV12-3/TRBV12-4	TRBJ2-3	AGSGPSTDTQY
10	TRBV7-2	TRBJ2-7	ASSLATDEQY
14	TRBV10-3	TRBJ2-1	AISEPGQGNYNEQF
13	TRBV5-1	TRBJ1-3	ASSEGQSSGNTIY
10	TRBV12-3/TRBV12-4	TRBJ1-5	ASSRASQPQH
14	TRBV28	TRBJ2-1	ASSPLDRGVDNEQF
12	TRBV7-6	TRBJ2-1	ASSMDRGNNEQF
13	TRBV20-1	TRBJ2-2	SARDPGQGAGELF
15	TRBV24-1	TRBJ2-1	ATSDLHGQGRPNEQF
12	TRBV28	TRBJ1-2	ASSQWDGNYGYT
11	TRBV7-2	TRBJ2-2	ASTLTDPGELF
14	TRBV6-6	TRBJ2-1	ASSYSTRDPDNEQF
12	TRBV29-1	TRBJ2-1	SVDPRDRVNEQF
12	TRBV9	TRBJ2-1	ASSVGAGLNEQF
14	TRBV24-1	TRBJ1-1	ATSDSGSLLNTEAF
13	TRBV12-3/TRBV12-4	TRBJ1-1	ASSFAPTLNTEAF
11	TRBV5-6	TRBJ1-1	ASSSLLITEAF
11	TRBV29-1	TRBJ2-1	SGWTSGHNEQF
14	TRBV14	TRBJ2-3	ASSQGLAGATDTQY
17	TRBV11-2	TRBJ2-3	ASSSSRGARSWGADTQY
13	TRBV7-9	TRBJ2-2	ASSHPGGNTGELF
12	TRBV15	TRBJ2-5	ATSTSGSQETQY
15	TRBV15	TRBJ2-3	ATSRDPKRGITDTQY
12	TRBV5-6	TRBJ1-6	ASSWGQHNSPLH
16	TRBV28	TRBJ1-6	ASGKVPGQGSYNSPLH
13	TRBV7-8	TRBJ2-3	ATDLGQGVTDTQY
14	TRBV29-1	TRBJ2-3	SAGTVGVISADTQY
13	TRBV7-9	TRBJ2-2	ASSLAATNTGELF
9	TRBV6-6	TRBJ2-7	ASGEGDEQY
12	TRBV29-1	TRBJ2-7	SVERAFSFDEQY
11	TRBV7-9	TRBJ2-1	ASSAQGASEQF
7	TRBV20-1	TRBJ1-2	SASPVLP
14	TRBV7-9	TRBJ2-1	ASSFPGTGAYNEQF
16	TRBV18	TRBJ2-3	ASSPSRAELSTTDTQY
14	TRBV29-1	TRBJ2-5	SVEPLRQGAQETQY
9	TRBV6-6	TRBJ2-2	ASRYSGELF
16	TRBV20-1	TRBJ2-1	STRSGTGGKSSYNEQF
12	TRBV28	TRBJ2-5	ASALAGGLGTQY
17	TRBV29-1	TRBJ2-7	SVGAGGRNPGQVSYEQY
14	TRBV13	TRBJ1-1	ASSLAFRGSNTEAF
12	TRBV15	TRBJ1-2	ATSRDRTRYGYT
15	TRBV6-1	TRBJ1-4	ASSLGEYGTENEKLF